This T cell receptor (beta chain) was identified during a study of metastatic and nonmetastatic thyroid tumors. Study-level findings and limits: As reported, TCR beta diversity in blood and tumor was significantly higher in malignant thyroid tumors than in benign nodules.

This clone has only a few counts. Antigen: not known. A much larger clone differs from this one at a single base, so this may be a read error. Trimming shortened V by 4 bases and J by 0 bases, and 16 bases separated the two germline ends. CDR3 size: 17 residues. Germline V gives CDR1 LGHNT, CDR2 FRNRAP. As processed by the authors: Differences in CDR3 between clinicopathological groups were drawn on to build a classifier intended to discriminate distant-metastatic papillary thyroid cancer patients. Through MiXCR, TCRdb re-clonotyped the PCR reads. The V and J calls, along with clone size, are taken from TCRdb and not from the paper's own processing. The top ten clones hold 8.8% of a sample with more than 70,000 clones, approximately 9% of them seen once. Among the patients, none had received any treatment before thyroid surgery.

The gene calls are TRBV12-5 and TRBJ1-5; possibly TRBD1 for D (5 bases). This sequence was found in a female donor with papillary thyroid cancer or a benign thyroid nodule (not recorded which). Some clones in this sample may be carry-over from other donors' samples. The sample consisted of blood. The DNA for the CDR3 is TGTGCTAGTGGTTCGGACTCGACAGTTTATAGCAATCAGCCCCAGCATTTT. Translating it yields CASGSDSTVYSNQPQHF.